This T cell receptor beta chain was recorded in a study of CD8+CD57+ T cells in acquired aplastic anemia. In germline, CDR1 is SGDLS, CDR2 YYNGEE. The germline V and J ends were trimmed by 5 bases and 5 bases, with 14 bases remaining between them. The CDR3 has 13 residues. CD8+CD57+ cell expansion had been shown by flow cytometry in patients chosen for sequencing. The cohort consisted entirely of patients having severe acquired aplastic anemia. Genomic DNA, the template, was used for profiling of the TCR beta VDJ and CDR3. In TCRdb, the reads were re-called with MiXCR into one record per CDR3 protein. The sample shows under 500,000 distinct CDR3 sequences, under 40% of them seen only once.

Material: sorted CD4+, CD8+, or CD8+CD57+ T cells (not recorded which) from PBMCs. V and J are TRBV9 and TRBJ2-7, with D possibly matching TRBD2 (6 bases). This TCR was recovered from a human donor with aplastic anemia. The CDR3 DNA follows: TGTGCCAGCAGTACCCCGGCGGGAAACGAGCAGTACTTC. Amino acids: CASSTPAGNEQYF.